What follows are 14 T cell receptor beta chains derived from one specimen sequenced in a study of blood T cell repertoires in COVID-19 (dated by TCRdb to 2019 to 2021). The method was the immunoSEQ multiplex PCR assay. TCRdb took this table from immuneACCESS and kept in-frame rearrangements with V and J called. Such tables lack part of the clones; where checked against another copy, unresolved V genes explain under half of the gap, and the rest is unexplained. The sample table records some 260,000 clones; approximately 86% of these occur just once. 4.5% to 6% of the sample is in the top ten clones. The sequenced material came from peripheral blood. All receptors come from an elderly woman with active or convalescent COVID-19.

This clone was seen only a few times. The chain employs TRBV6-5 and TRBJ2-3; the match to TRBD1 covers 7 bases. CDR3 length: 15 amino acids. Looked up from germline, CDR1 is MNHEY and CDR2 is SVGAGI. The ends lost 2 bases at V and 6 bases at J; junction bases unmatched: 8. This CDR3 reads CASSYGTEPSDTQYF. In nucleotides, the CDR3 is TGTGCCAGCAGTTACGGGACAGAGCCTTCGGATACGCAGTATTTT.

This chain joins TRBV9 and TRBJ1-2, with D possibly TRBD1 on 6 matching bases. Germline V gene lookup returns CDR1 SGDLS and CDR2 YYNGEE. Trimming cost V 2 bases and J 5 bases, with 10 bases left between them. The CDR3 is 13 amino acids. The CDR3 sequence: CASSVQQGYGYTF. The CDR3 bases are TGTGCCAGCAGCGTTCAACAGGGATATGGCTACACCTTC.

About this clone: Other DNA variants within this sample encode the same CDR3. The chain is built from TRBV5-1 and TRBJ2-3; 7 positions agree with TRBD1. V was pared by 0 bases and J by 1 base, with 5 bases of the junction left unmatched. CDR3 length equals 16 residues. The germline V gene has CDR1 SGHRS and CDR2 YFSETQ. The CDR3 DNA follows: TGCGCCAGCAGCTTGGGACAGGGTTTGGGCACAGATACGCAGTATTTT. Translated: CASSLGQGLGTDTQYF.

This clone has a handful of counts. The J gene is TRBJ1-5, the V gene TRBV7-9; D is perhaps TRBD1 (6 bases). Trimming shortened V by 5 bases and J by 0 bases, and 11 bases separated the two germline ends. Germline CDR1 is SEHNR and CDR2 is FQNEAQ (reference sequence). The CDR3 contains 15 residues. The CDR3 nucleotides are TGTGCCAGCAGCCCCCCAGGGGATAGCAATCAGCCCCAGCATTTT. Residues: CASSPPGDSNQPQHF.

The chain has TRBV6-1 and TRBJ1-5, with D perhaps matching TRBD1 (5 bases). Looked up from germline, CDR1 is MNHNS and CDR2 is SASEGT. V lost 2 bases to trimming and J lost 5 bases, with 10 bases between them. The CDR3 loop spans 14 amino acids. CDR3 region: CASSEQGLHQPQHF. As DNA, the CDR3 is TGTGCCAGCAGTGAACAGGGCCTACATCAGCCCCAGCATTTT.

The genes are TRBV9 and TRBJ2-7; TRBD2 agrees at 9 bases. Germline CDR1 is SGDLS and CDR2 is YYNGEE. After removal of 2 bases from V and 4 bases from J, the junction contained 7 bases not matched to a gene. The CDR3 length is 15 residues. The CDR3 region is CASSVGSGRQYEQYF. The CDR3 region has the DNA TGTGCCAGCAGCGTCGGTAGCGGGAGACAATACGAGCAGTACTTC.

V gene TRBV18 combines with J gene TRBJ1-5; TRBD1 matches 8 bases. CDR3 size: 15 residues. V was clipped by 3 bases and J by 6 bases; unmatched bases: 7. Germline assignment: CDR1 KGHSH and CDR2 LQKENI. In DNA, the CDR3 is TGTGCCAGCTCACCCGGACAGGGAAGGGGTCAGCCCCAGCATTTT. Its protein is CASSPGQGRGQPQHF.

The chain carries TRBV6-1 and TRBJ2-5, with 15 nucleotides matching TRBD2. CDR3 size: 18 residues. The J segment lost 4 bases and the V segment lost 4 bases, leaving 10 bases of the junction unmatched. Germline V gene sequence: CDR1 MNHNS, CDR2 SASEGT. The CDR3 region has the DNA TGTGCCAGCAGTGTTTTCCGGACTAGCGGGGGGGGGCGAGAGACCCAGTACTTC. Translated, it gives CASSVFRTSGGGRETQYF.

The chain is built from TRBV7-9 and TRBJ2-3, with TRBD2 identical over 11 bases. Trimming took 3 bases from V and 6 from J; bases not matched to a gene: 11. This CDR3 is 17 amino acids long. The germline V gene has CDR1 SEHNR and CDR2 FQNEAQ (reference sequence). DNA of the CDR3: TGTGCCAGCAGCTTTCATAGCGGGGGGGCCGGGAGTGATACGCAGTATTTT. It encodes CASSFHSGGAGSDTQYF.

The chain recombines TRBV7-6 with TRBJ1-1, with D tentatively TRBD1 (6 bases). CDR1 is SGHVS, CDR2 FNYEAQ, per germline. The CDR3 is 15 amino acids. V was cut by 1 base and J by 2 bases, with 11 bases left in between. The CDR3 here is CASSLVQGKNTEAFF. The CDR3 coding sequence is TGTGCCAGCAGCTTAGTTCAGGGGAAAAACACTGAAGCTTTCTTT.

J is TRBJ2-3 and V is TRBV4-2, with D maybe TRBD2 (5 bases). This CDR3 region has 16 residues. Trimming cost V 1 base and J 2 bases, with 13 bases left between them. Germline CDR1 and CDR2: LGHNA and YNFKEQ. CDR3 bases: TGTGCCAGCAGCCAAGCAGGTCCGGGAAACACAGATACGCAGTATTTT. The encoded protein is CASSQAGPGNTDTQYF.

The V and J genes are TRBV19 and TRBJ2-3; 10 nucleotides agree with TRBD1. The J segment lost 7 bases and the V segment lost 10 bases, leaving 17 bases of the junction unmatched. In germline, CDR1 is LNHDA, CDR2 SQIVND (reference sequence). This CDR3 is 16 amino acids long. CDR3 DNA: TGTGCCACCTCGACCCGGGACAGGGGAATATTGAATACGCAGTATTTT. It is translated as CATSTRDRGILNTQYF.

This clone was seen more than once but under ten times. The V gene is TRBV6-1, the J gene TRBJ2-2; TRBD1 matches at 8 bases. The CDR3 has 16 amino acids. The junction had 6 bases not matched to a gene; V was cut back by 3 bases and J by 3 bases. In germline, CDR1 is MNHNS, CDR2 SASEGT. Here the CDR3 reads CASSEKGQADTGELFF. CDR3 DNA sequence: TGTGCCAGCAGTGAGAAGGGACAGGCGGACACCGGGGAGCTGTTTTTT.

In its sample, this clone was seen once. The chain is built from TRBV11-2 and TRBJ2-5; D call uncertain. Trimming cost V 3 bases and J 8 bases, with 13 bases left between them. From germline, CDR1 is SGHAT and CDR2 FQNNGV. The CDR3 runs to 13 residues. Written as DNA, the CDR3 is TGTGCCAGCAGCTTTTTTCGCGAGGCTACCCAGTACTTC. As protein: CASSFFREATQYF.